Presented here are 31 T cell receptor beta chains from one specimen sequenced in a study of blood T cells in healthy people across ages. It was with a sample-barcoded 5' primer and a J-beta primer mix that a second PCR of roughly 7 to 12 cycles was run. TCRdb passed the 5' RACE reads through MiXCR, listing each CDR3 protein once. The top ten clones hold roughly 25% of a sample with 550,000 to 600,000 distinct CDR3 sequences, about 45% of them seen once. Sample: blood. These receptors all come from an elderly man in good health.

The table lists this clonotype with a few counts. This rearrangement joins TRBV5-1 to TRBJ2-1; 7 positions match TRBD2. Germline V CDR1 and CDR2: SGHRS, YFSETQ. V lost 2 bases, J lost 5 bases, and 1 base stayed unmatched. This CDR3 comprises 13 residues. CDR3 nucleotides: TGCGCCAGCAGCTTTGGGGGGGACAATGAGCAGTTCTTC. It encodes CASSFGGDNEQFF.

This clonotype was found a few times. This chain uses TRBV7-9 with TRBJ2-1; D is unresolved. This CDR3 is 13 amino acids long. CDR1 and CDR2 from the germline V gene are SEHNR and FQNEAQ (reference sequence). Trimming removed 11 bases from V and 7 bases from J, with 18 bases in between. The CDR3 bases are TGTGCCGTCGGCGAGCCTGGGTTAAATGAGCAGTTCTTC. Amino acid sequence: CAVGEPGLNEQFF.

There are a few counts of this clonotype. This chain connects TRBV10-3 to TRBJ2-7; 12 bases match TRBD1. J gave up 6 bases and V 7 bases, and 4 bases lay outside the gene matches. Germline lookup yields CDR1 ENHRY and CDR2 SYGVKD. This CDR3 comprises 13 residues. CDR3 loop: CAIKGQGAAEQYF. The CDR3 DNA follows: TGTGCCATCAAGGGACAGGGGGCGGCCGAGCAGTACTTC.

The CDR3, as DNA: TGCAGCGTTGAATGGCTTATGGCTAGCGGGAGGGCTTCTGTGGGTCGAGGGACCCAGTACTTC. Translation gives CSVEWLMASGRASVGRGTQYF. The J gene is TRBJ2-5, the V gene TRBV29-1; TRBD2 matches at 12 bases. V lost 2 bases to trimming and J lost 7 bases; unmatched junction nucleotides: 26. CDR1 and CDR2 from the germline V gene are SQVTM and ANQGSEA. The CDR3 is 21 residues long.

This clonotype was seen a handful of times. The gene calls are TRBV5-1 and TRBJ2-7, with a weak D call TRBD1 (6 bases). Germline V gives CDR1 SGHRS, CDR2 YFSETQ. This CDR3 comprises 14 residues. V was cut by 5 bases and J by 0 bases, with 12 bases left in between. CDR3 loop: CASSFTGPSYEQYF. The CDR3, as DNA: TGCGCCAGCAGTTTTACAGGGCCCTCCTACGAGCAGTACTTC.

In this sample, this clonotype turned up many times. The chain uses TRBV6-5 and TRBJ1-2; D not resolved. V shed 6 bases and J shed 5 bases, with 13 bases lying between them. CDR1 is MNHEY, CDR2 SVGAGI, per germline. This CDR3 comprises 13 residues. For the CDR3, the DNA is TGTGCCAGCAGCGCCAGCCTCAAATATGGCTACACCTTC. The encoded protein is CASSASLKYGYTF.

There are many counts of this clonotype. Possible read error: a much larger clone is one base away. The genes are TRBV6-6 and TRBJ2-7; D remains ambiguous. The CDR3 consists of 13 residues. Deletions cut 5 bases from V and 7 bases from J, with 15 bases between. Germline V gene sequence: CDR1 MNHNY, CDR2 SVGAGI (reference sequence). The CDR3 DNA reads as TGTGCCAGCAGTGACCCTTCACAGAGTGAGCAGTACTTC. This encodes CASSDPSQSEQYF.

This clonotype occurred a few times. The CDR3 spells CSVKSGTGTYNEQFF. For the CDR3, the DNA is TGCAGCGTAAAGTCCGGGACAGGGACCTACAATGAGCAGTTCTTC. This chain joins TRBV29-1 and TRBJ2-1; TRBD1 matches at 9 bases. Germline CDR1 reads SQVTM; CDR2 reads ANQGSEA. The CDR3 is made up of 15 amino acids. With V trimmed by 6 bases and J by 2 bases, 8 bases remained unmatched.

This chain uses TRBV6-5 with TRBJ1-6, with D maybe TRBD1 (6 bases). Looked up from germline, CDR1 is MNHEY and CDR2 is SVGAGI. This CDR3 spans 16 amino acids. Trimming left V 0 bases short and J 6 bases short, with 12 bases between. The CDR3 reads CASSYSGGALNSPLHF. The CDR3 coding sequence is TGTGCCAGCAGTTACTCTGGGGGGGCCCTTAATTCACCCCTCCACTTT.

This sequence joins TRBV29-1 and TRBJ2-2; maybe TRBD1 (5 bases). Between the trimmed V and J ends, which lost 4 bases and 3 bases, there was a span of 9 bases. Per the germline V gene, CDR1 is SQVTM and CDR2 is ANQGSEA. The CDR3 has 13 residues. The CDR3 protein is CSVGGHYTGELFF. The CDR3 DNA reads TGCAGCGTTGGTGGACATTACACCGGGGAGCTGTTTTTT.

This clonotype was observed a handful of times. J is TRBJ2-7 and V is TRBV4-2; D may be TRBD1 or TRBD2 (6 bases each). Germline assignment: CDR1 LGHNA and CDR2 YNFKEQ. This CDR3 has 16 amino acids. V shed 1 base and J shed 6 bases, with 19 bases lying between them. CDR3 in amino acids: CASSQATGAAGFEQYF. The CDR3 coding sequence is TGTGCCAGCAGCCAAGCCACGGGGGCGGCCGGCTTCGAGCAGTACTTC.

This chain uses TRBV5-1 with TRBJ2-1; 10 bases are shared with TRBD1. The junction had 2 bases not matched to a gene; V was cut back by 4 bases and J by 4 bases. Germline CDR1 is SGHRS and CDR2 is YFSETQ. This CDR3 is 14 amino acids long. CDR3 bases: TGCGCCAGCAGCGGACAGGGGGGGTACAATGAGCAGTTCTTC. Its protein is CASSGQGGYNEQFF. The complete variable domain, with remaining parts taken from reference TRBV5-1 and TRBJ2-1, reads KAGVTQTPRYLIKTRGQQVTLSCSPISGHRSVSWYQQTPGQGLQFLFEYFSETQRNKGNFPGRFSGRQFSNSRSEMNVSTLELGDSALYLCASSGQGGYNEQFFGPGTRLTVL.

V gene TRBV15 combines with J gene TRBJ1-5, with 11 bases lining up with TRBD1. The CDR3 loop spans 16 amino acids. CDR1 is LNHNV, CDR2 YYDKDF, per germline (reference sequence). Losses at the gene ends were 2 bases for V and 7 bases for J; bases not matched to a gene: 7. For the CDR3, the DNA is TGTGCCACCAGCAGACGTCCCGGGACAGGGGGGCAGCCCCAGCATTTT. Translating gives CATSRRPGTGGQPQHF. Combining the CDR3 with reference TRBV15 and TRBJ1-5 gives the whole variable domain DAMVIQNPRYQVTQFGKPVTLSCSQTLNHNVMYWYQQKSSQAPKLLFHYYDKDFNNEADTPDNFQSRRPNTSFCFLDIRSPGLGDTAMYLCATSRRPGTGGQPQHFGDGTRLSIL.

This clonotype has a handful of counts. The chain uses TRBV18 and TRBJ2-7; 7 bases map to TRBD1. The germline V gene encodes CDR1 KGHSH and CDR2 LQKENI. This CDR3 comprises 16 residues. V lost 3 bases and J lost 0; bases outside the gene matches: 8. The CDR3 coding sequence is TGTGCCAGCTCACCTTTCGCGACAGGGACCTCCTACGAGCAGTACTTC. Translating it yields CASSPFATGTSYEQYF.

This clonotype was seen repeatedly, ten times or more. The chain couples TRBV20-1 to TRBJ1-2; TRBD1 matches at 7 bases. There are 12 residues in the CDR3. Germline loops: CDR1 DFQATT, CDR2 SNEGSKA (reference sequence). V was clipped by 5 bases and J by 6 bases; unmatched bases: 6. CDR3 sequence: CSAFRQGNGYTF. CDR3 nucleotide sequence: TGCAGTGCTTTCCGACAGGGAAATGGCTACACCTTC.

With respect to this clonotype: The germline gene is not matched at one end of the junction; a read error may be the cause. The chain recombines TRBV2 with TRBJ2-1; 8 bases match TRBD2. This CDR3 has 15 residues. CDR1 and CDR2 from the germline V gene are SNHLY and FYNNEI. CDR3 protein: CASRLAPSSYDEQFF. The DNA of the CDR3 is TGTGCCAGCCGACTAGCGCCAAGCTCCTACGATGAGCAGTTCTTC.

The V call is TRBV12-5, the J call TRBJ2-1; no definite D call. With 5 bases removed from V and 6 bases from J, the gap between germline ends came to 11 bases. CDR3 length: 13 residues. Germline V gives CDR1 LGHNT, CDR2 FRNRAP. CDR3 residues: CASGTGVGNEQFF. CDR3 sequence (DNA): TGTGCTAGTGGTACCGGAGTGGGCAATGAGCAGTTCTTC.

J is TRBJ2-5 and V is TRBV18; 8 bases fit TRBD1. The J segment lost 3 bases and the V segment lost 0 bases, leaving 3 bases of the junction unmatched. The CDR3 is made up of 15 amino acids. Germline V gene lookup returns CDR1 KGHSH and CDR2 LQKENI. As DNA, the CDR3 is TGTGCCAGCTCACCACCTGGGACAGGAAAAGAGACCCAGTACTTC. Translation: CASSPPGTGKETQYF.

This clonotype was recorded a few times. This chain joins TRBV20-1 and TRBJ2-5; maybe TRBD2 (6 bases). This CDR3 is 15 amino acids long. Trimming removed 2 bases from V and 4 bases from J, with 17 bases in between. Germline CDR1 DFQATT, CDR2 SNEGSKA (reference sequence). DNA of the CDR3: TGCAGTGCTAGAACTAGCACGGGTCTGGGAGAGACCCAGTACTTC. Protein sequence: CSARTSTGLGETQYF.

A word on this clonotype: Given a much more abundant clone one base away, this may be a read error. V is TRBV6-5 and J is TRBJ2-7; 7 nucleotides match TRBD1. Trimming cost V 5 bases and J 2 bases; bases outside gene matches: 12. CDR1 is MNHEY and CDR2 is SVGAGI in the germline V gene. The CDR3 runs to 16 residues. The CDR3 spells CASSQTGAHLPYEQYF. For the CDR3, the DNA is TGTGCCAGCAGTCAAACAGGGGCCCACCTCCCCTACGAGCAGTACTTC.

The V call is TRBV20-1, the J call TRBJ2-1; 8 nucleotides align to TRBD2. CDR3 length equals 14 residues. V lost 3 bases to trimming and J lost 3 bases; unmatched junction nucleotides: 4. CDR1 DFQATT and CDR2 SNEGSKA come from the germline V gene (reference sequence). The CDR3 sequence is CSASSGAVYNEQFF. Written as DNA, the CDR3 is TGCAGTGCTAGTAGCGGGGCCGTCTACAATGAGCAGTTCTTC.

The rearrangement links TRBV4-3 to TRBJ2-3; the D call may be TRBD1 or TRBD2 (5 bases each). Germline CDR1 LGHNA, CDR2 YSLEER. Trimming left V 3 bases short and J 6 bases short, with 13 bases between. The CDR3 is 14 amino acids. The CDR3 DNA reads TGCGCCAGCAGCCAGCGACACGGGGCGGATACGCAGTATTTT. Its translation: CASSQRHGADTQYF.

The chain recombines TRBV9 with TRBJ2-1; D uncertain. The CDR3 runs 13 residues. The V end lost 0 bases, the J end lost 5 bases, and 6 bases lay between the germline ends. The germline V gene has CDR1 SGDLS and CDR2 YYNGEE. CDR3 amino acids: CASSVEQNNEQFF. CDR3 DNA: TGTGCCAGCAGCGTAGAACAGAACAATGAGCAGTTCTTC.

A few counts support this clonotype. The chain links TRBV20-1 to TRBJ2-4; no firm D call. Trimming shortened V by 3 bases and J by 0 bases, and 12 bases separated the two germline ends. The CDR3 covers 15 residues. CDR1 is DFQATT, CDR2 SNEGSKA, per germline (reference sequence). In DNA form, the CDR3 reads TGCAGTGCTAGGAAAGGGCTACTAGCCAAAAACATTCAGTACTTC. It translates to CSARKGLLAKNIQYF.

CDR3 in DNA: TGCAGTGCTAGAGATGGGGGACTAGCGGGAGTTGGTTACGAGCAGTACTTC. Residues: CSARDGGLAGVGYEQYF. The chain links TRBV20-1 to TRBJ2-5; TRBD2 aligns across 14 bases. The J call is doubtful: the DNA matches TRBJ2-7 better. The CDR3 runs to 17 residues. Germline CDR1 DFQATT, CDR2 SNEGSKA (reference sequence).

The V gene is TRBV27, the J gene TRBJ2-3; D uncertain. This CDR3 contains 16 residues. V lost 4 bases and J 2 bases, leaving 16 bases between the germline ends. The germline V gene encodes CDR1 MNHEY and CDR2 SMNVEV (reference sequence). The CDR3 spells CASSSLNGPYTDTQYF. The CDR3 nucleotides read TGTGCCAGCAGTTCTCTCAATGGGCCTTACACAGATACGCAGTATTTT.

The CDR3 nucleotides read TGTGCCAGCAGCCGCCGGGACAGGGGGCCCTATCCCCCTGAAGCTTTCTTT. Translated: CASSRRDRGPYPPEAFF. The chain has TRBV6-1 and TRBJ1-1; TRBD1 matches at 12 bases. This CDR3 contains 17 residues. Germline V gene data show CDR1 as MNHNS and CDR2 as SASEGT. J was trimmed by 6 bases and V by 6 bases; bases with no gene match: 14.

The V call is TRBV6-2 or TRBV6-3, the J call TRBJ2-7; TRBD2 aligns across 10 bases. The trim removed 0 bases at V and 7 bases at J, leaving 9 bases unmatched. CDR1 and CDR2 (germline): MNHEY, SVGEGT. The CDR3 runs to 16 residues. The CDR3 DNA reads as TGTGCCAGCAGTTACTCGGGACTAGCGCGGCTGGGGGAGCAGTACTTC. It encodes CASSYSGLARLGEQYF.

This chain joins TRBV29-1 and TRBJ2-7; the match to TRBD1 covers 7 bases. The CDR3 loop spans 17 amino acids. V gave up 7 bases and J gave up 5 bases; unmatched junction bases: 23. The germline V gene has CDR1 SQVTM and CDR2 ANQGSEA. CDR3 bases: TGCAGCGCCCTGATCGACAGGGCCGGGATATTGTCCCACGAGCAGTACTTC. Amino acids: CSALIDRAGILSHEQYF.

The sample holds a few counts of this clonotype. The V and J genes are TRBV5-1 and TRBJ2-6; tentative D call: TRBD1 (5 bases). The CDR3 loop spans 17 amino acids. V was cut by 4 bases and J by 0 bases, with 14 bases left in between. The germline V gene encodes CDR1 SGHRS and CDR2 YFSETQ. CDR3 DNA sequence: TGCGCCAGCAGCCCAGGACATGCCAACTCTGGGGCCAACGTCCTGACTTTC. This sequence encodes CASSPGHANSGANVLTF.

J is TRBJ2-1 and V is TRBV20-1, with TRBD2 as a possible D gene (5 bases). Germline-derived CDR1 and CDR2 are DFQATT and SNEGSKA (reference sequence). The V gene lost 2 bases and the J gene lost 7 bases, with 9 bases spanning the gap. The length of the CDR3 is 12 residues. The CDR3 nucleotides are TGCAGTGCTAGATATCCGGGGAATGAGCAGTTCTTC. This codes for CSARYPGNEQFF.